The 24 T cell receptor beta chains below were found in one sample sequenced in a study of T cells after yellow fever vaccination. From the 5' RACE reads, TCRdb called clonotypes with MiXCR, one entry per CDR3 protein. The data hold 350,000 or so distinct CDR3 sequences, with around 8.1% observed a single time. Here the sequenced sample was PBMCs, taken about 41 days after the first yellow fever vaccination. The receptor set was obtained from a man between 18 and 35 years old who received the YFV17D yellow fever vaccine.

This chain uses TRBV5-1 with TRBJ2-7; D uncertain. V was clipped by 3 bases and J by 2 bases, with 3 bases between them. CDR3 length: 11 amino acids. The germline V gene has CDR1 SGHRS and CDR2 YFSETQ. The CDR3 loop reads CASSWAYEQYF. CDR3 in DNA: TGCGCCAGCAGCTGGGCCTACGAGCAGTACTTC.

The sample holds a few counts of this clonotype. This chain uses TRBV18 with TRBJ1-3; D uncertain. V lost 3 bases to trimming and J lost 0 bases, with 3 bases between them. The CDR3 has 13 residues. The germline V gene has CDR1 KGHSH and CDR2 LQKENI. CDR3 sequence: CASSPTSGNTIYF. CDR3 sequence (DNA): TGTGCCAGCTCACCCACCTCTGGAAACACCATATATTTT.

This clonotype occurred a few times. V usage is TRBV6-2 or TRBV6-3 and J usage is TRBJ2-7; 7 nucleotides align to TRBD1. V dropped 1 base and J dropped 5; count of bases not matched to a gene: 5. Germline CDR1 reads MNHEY; CDR2 reads SVGEGT. The CDR3 totals 14 residues. This CDR3 is CASSYLGQTHEQYV. Written as DNA, the CDR3 is TGTGCCAGCAGTTACTTGGGACAGACCCACGAGCAGTACGTC.

The V call is TRBV12-3 or TRBV12-4, the J call TRBJ2-3; TRBD2 matches 7 bases. The CDR3 sequence is 14 residues long. Unmatched junction bases numbered 4, after V lost 5 bases and J lost 2 bases. CDR3 bases: TGTGCCAGCAGTAGCGGGGCAAACACAGATACGCAGTATTTT. Its translation is CASSSGANTDTQYF.

The chain is built from TRBV6-1 and TRBJ2-3, with D possibly matching TRBD1 (6 bases). The CDR3 sequence is 14 residues long. V was shortened by 7 bases and J by 2 bases, with 13 bases between the two germline ends. The V gene's germline CDR1 is MNHNS and CDR2 SASEGT. CDR3 nucleotides: TGTGCCAGCACCGGGACACCCTACACAGATACGCAGTATTTT. This sequence encodes CASTGTPYTDTQYF.

In its sample, this clonotype was seen a few times. This sequence joins TRBV6-2 or TRBV6-3 and TRBJ1-5; D is ambiguous. Germline values: CDR1 MNHEY, CDR2 SVGEGT. This CDR3 has 15 residues. V was clipped by 7 bases and J by 7 bases, with 20 bases between them. Here the CDR3 DNA reads TGTGCCAGCATTGAGGCGGGGTCAGGAGGGCAGCCCCAGCATTTT. Protein sequence: CASIEAGSGGQPQHF.

This clonotype appeared a few times. CDR3 sequence: CATAMGAANNEQFF. The CDR3 nucleotides are TGTGCCACCGCGATGGGGGCGGCTAACAATGAGCAGTTCTTC. V gene TRBV9 combines with J gene TRBJ2-1, with TRBD1 as a possible D gene (6 bases). V shed 9 bases and J shed 5 bases, with 18 bases lying between them. In germline, CDR1 is SGDLS, CDR2 YYNGEE. The CDR3 is made up of 14 amino acids.

This clonotype was detected many times. This chain joins TRBV24-1 and TRBJ2-1; a weak D match, TRBD2 (5 bases). Germline CDR1 KGHDR, CDR2 SFDVKD. CDR3 length: 15 amino acids. V lost 5 bases, J lost 7 bases, and 17 bases lay in between. Here the CDR3 reads CATSGVSANINEQFF. DNA of the CDR3: TGTGCCACCAGTGGCGTTAGCGCCAATATAAATGAGCAGTTCTTC.

The sample holds a few counts of this clonotype. The chain recombines TRBV3-1 with TRBJ2-6; possibly TRBD2 for D (5 bases). Germline assignment: CDR1 LGHDT and CDR2 YNNKEL (reference sequence). The length of the CDR3 is 16 residues. The V gene lost 4 bases and the J gene lost 2 bases, with 12 bases spanning the gap. Here the CDR3 DNA reads TGTGCCAGCAGCCGGAATTGGGAGCCTGGGGCCAACGTCCTGACTTTC. Protein: CASSRNWEPGANVLTF. The full variable domain, with the rest looked up from reference TRBV3-1 and TRBJ2-6, is DTAVSQTPKYLVTQMGNDKSIKCEQNLGHDTMYWYKQDSKKFLKIMFSYNNKELIINETVPNRFSPKSPDKAHLNLHINSLELGDSAVYFCASSRNWEPGANVLTFGAGSRLTVL.

There are many counts of this clonotype. The V call is TRBV5-1, the J call TRBJ1-4; the D is unclear. The germline V and J ends were trimmed by 5 bases and 0 bases, with 8 bases remaining between them. The CDR3 runs 14 residues. Germline V gene sequence: CDR1 SGHRS, CDR2 YFSETQ. CDR3 loop: CASRPTPTNEKLFF. The CDR3 DNA follows: TGCGCCAGCAGACCGACACCAACTAATGAAAAACTGTTTTTT.

The chain joins TRBV6-5 to TRBJ1-1, with 11 bases that match TRBD1. CDR3 length: 17 residues. Germline CDR1 MNHEY, CDR2 SVGAGI. Trimming cost V 2 bases and J 4 bases; bases outside gene matches: 9. CDR3 region: CASSYALLGTGGTEAFF. DNA of the CDR3: TGTGCCAGCAGTTACGCCCTACTTGGGACAGGGGGCACTGAAGCTTTCTTT.

This clonotype was found a few times. The chain has TRBV7-9 and TRBJ1-2, with TRBD1 identical over 12 bases. Germline V gene data show CDR1 as SEHNR and CDR2 as FQNEAQ (reference sequence). The CDR3 loop spans 15 amino acids. The J segment lost 7 bases and the V segment lost 5 bases, leaving 8 bases of the junction unmatched. CDR3 DNA sequence: TGTGCCAGCAGCCCGGGACAGGGGGCTTGGCGTGGCTACACCTTC. Amino acids: CASSPGQGAWRGYTF.

This clonotype was observed a handful of times. V is TRBV20-1 and J is TRBJ2-7; 9 bases agree with TRBD2. V lost 4 bases, J lost 0 bases, and 10 bases stayed unmatched. Germline V gene sequence: CDR1 DFQATT, CDR2 SNEGSKA (reference sequence). The CDR3 totals 16 residues. The CDR3 DNA follows: TGCAGTGCTATGGCCGCACTAGCGGGTAGCTCCTACGAGCAGTACTTC. Translating gives CSAMAALAGSSYEQYF.

The chain uses TRBV29-1 and TRBJ1-2; tentatively, D is TRBD1 (6 bases). CDR1 SQVTM and CDR2 ANQGSEA come from the germline V gene. This CDR3 region has 15 residues. The ends were cut back, 5 bases at V and 4 bases at J, with 20 bases in the middle. CDR3 in amino acids: CSVLMESGQIYGYTF. For the CDR3, the DNA is TGCAGCGTTTTGATGGAATCGGGACAAATCTATGGCTACACCTTC.

In DNA, the CDR3 is TGTGCCTGGAGGGCGAGGGGGATTGGCCCCTACGAGCAGTACTTC. Amino acids: CAWRARGIGPYEQYF. This chain connects TRBV30 to TRBJ2-7; possible D gene TRBD1, 6 bases. CDR1 is GTSNPN, CDR2 SVGIG, per germline (reference sequence). The CDR3 consists of 15 residues. Trimming removed 3 bases from V and 2 bases from J, with 17 bases in between.

The chain couples TRBV10-3 to TRBJ1-2, with D perhaps matching TRBD1 (5 bases). V was cut by 2 bases and J by 3 bases, with 10 bases left in between. Germline CDR1 is ENHRY and CDR2 is SYGVKD. CDR3 length: 14 residues. The chain's CDR3 is CAISEGDGYYGYTF. The CDR3 DNA reads TGTGCCATCAGTGAGGGGGACGGCTACTATGGCTACACCTTC.

This clonotype has only a few counts. The chain employs TRBV7-3 and TRBJ2-1; tentative D call: TRBD2 (6 bases). V was shortened by 5 bases and J by 0 bases, with 11 bases between the two germline ends. The CDR3 sequence is 15 residues long. Germline V gene sequence: CDR1 SGHTA, CDR2 FQGTGA. In DNA, the CDR3 is TGTGCCAGCAGCCGGGACTTGATCTCCTACAATGAGCAGTTCTTC. Its translation is CASSRDLISYNEQFF.

V is TRBV9 and J is TRBJ2-1; D is uncertain. The ends were cut back, 4 bases at V and 2 bases at J, with 19 bases in the middle. Germline loops: CDR1 SGDLS, CDR2 YYNGEE. This CDR3 has 17 amino acids. CDR3 residues: CASSPPLGQMAYNEQFF. DNA for the CDR3: TGTGCCAGCAGCCCCCCCCTAGGGCAAATGGCCTACAATGAGCAGTTCTTC.

This clonotype appeared many times. The chain carries TRBV30 and TRBJ2-7; D may match TRBD1 or TRBD2 (6 bases each). Germline assignment: CDR1 GTSNPN and CDR2 SVGIG (reference sequence). The CDR3 is 14 residues long. With 0 bases removed from V and 5 bases from J, the gap between germline ends came to 14 bases. As DNA, the CDR3 is TGTGCCTGGAGTGTGGGGGGCGCCGGGGACGAGCAGTACTTC. It translates to CAWSVGGAGDEQYF.

The rearrangement links TRBV5-1 to TRBJ2-1; TRBD1 matches at 8 bases. The CDR3 covers 17 residues. J gave up 5 bases and V 0 bases, and 10 bases lay outside the gene matches. CDR1 is SGHRS and CDR2 is YFSETQ in the germline V gene. This chain's CDR3 is CASSLAPTGDWDNEQFF. The CDR3 bases are TGCGCCAGCAGCTTGGCCCCGACAGGGGATTGGGACAATGAGCAGTTCTTC.

This clonotype has more than one count but fewer than ten. The chain recombines TRBV20-1 with TRBJ1-1, with TRBD1 as a possible D gene (5 bases). CDR3 length: 14 residues. Germline CDR1 and CDR2: DFQATT and SNEGSKA (reference sequence). V was cut by 5 bases and J by 3 bases, with 16 bases left in between. The CDR3 here is CSAQGLGGYTEAFF. The DNA of the CDR3 is TGCAGTGCTCAAGGTCTCGGGGGGTACACTGAAGCTTTCTTT.

The chain links TRBV5-1 to TRBJ1-6, with a possible D match to TRBD1 (5 bases). The germline V and J ends were trimmed by 4 bases and 13 bases, with 18 bases remaining between them. This CDR3 has 14 amino acids. In germline, CDR1 is SGHRS, CDR2 YFSETQ. The CDR3 loop reads CASSGDQGIQPLHF. The CDR3 nucleotides are TGCGCCAGCAGCGGAGATCAGGGTATCCAGCCCCTCCACTTT.

The CDR3 nucleotides read TGCAGTGCTAGACCGCACGACAGGCCGAGGACTGAAGCTTTCTTT. Protein: CSARPHDRPRTEAFF. The chain joins TRBV20-1 to TRBJ1-1; D is possibly TRBD1 (6 bases). CDR3 length equals 15 residues. The V end was cut by 2 bases, the J end by 5 bases, with 18 bases between. CDR1 is DFQATT and CDR2 is SNEGSKA in the germline V gene (reference sequence).

In this sample, this clonotype turned up a few times. The rearrangement uses TRBV5-1 and TRBJ2-3; the D is unclear. V was pared by 0 bases and J by 0 bases, with 8 bases between. The CDR3 is 15 amino acids. Germline V gene sequence: CDR1 SGHRS, CDR2 YFSETQ. This chain's CDR3 is CASSLGQTSTDTQYF. The DNA of the CDR3 is TGCGCCAGCAGCTTGGGGCAGACTAGCACAGATACGCAGTATTTT.